One and the same sample provided the 20 T cell receptor beta chains below, sequenced in a study of blood T cell repertoires in COVID-19. Assay: immunoSEQ multiplex PCR; the TCRdb copy retains only in-frame clones and omits some. The sample lists approximately 200,000 clones; about 80% were seen once. The sequenced sample consisted of peripheral blood. These receptors originate from a woman of 80 years or more with COVID-19, enrolled during active disease.

V and J are TRBV19 and TRBJ1-4; D is possibly TRBD1 (6 bases). Trimming left V 4 bases short and J 3 bases short, with 21 bases between. The CDR3 length is 18 residues. Germline V gene lookup returns CDR1 LNHDA and CDR2 SQIVND (reference sequence). The CDR3 loop is CASSRGGVGKGANEKLFF. The CDR3 DNA reads as TGTGCCAGTAGTAGGGGCGGAGTCGGAAAGGGGGCTAATGAAAAACTGTTTTTT. The full variable domain, rest sourced from reference TRBV19 and TRBJ1-4, is DGGITQSPKYLFRKEGQNVTLSCEQNLNHDAMYWYRQDPGQGLRLIYYSQIVNDFQKGDIAEGYSVSREKKESFPLTVTSAQKNPTAFYLCASSRGGVGKGANEKLFFGSGTQLSVL.

The chain couples TRBV5-1 to TRBJ1-5; D is ambiguous. Trimming left V 1 base short and J 11 bases short, with 13 bases between. The CDR3 runs to 13 residues. The germline CDR1 and CDR2 sequences are SGHRS and YFSETQ. CDR3 sequence (DNA): TGCGCCAGCAGCTTGTTAGTTGGAGAGGCCCAGCATTTT. As protein: CASSLLVGEAQHF.

This rearrangement joins TRBV5-6 to TRBJ2-2; the D is unclear. V was trimmed by 1 base and J by 0 bases, leaving 4 bases between them. The germline CDR1 and CDR2 sequences are SGHDT and YYEEEE. The CDR3 runs 14 residues. The CDR3 DNA reads TGTGCCAGCAGCTTGCCGGCGAACACCGGGGAGCTGTTTTTT. Translating it yields CASSLPANTGELFF.

V and J are TRBV20-1 and TRBJ1-5; the D is unclear. Germline CDR1 reads DFQATT; CDR2 reads SNEGSKA (reference sequence). The CDR3 contains 16 residues. V was trimmed by 3 bases and J by 1 base, leaving 16 bases between them. CDR3 amino acids: CSASGSRGLSNQPQHF. CDR3 sequence (DNA): TGCAGTGCTAGTGGGTCCCGAGGCTTGAGCAATCAGCCCCAGCATTTT.

This chain connects TRBV29-1 to TRBJ2-3, with TRBD2 identical over 7 bases. CDR1 and CDR2 (germline): SQVTM, ANQGSEA. The trim removed 4 bases at V and 0 bases at J, leaving 4 bases unmatched. CDR3 size: 14 residues. CDR3 coding DNA: TGCAGCGTTGGGACTAGATCTAGCACAGATACGCAGTATTTT. It translates to CSVGTRSSTDTQYF.

The CDR3 spells CASSPLDRGHNSGANVLTF. For the CDR3, the DNA is TGCGCCAGCAGCCCTTTGGACAGGGGGCATAACTCTGGGGCCAACGTCCTGACTTTC. V is TRBV5-1 and J is TRBJ2-6; 11 bases match TRBD1. This CDR3 is 19 amino acids long. With V trimmed by 4 bases and J by 0 bases, 9 bases remained unmatched. CDR1 SGHRS and CDR2 YFSETQ come from the germline V gene.

The chain is built from TRBV5-6 and TRBJ2-5, with D perhaps matching TRBD2 (6 bases). Looked up from germline, CDR1 is SGHDT and CDR2 is YYEEEE. Trimming shortened V by 4 bases and J by 2 bases, and 6 bases separated the two germline ends. The CDR3 is made up of 12 amino acids. The CDR3 bases are TGTGCCAGCAGCCGGGAGCAAGAGACCCAGTACTTC. Its protein product is CASSREQETQYF.

This chain uses TRBV6-5 with TRBJ1-2, with 8 bases fitting TRBD1. After removal of 4 bases from V and 6 bases from J, the junction contained 7 bases not matched to a gene. Germline V CDR1 and CDR2: MNHEY, SVGAGI. CDR3 size: 14 residues. CDR3 nucleotides: TGTGCCAGCAGTTGGACAGGGACACGGGATGGCTACACCTTC. Protein product: CASSWTGTRDGYTF.

The genes are TRBV9 and TRBJ2-5; 8 bases map to TRBD2. Germline CDR1 is SGDLS and CDR2 is YYNGEE. This CDR3 region has 15 residues. With 4 bases clipped from V and 2 bases from J, the junction kept 7 bases outside the gene matches. CDR3 nucleotides: TGTGCCAGCAGCCCAACTAGCGGAAAGCAAGAGACCCAGTACTTC. Translating it yields CASSPTSGKQETQYF.

V and J are TRBV5-4 and TRBJ1-2; D not certain. This CDR3 region has 13 residues. V shed 0 bases and J shed 4 bases, with 7 bases lying between them. Per germline, CDR1 SGHNT and CDR2 YYREEE (reference sequence). CDR3 sequence reads: CASSLGGFYGYTF. The DNA for the CDR3 is TGTGCCAGCAGCTTGGGCGGGTTCTATGGCTACACCTTC.

This clone was detected only a few times. The chain recombines TRBV7-2 with TRBJ2-5; D not resolved. Trimming removed 5 bases at V and 2 bases at J, with 12 bases between. Germline-derived CDR1 and CDR2 are SGHTA and FQGNSA. The CDR3 is 14 amino acids. In DNA, the CDR3 is TGTGCCAGCAGCCAACCGCCGGGTCAAGAGACCCAGTACTTC. Translation gives CASSQPPGQETQYF.

This clone was detected only a few times. This chain joins TRBV5-4 and TRBJ1-1; D is unresolved. In germline, CDR1 is SGHNT, CDR2 YYREEE (reference sequence). V dropped 0 bases and J dropped 0 bases, with 6 bases sitting between them. The length of the CDR3 is 14 residues. CDR3 in DNA: TGTGCCAGCAGCTTGGCCGGGATGAACACTGAAGCTTTCTTT. Its protein product is CASSLAGMNTEAFF.

V and J are TRBV28 and TRBJ2-7; 9 bases agree with TRBD2. V was pared by 6 bases and J by 5 bases, with 8 bases of the junction left unmatched. This CDR3 has 14 amino acids. Germline loops: CDR1 MDHEN, CDR2 SYDVKM. The CDR3 DNA follows: TGTGCCAGCAGCGCTAGCGGGGAGGGAAACGAGCAGTACTTC. Its protein product is CASSASGEGNEQYF.

A note on this clone: The same CDR3 can be traced to other DNA sequences in this sample. The chain joins TRBV7-9 to TRBJ1-3, with 8 bases matching TRBD1. V shed 5 bases and J 2 bases; nucleotides not matched to a gene: 5. The CDR3 loop spans 15 amino acids. Looked up from germline, CDR1 is SEHNR and CDR2 is FQNEAQ (reference sequence). CDR3 sequence reads: CASSTDRGAGNTIYF. The CDR3 DNA reads as TGTGCCAGCAGCACCGACAGGGGAGCTGGAAACACCATATATTTT.

V and J are TRBV5-1 and TRBJ2-2; 8 bases are a match to TRBD1. V shed 3 bases and J 5 bases; nucleotides not matched to a gene: 6. Germline values: CDR1 SGHRS, CDR2 YFSETQ. This CDR3 comprises 15 residues. This chain's CDR3 is CASSSGGAETGELFF. The CDR3 DNA is TGCGCCAGCAGCTCAGGGGGCGCGGAGACCGGGGAGCTGTTTTTT.

To note about this clone: The same CDR3 also results from other DNA sequences found in this sample. The chain has TRBV18 and TRBJ1-5; weak D call: TRBD1 (5 bases). Between the trimmed V and J ends, which lost 0 bases and 7 bases, there was a span of 7 bases. Germline CDR1 and CDR2: KGHSH and LQKENI. The CDR3 has 13 residues. The CDR3 DNA reads TGTGCCAGCTCACCACCGGGGGGACAGCCCCAGCATTTT. Protein sequence: CASSPPGGQPQHF.

This rearrangement joins TRBV6-6 to TRBJ1-4, with 10 positions matching TRBD1. Germline V gene lookup returns CDR1 MNHNY and CDR2 SVGAGI (reference sequence). CDR3 length: 15 residues. J was trimmed by 5 bases and V by 6 bases; bases with no gene match: 6. The CDR3 here is CASSLPGQGNEKLFF. The CDR3 region has the DNA TGTGCCAGCAGCCTGCCGGGACAGGGGAATGAAAAACTGTTTTTT.

The chain recombines TRBV5-1 with TRBJ1-1; 8 bases map to TRBD1. This CDR3 contains 16 residues. V lost 2 bases and J lost 5; bases outside the gene matches: 11. Germline lookup yields CDR1 SGHRS and CDR2 YFSETQ. In nucleotides, the CDR3 is TGCGCCAGCAGCTTCGGACAGGGAGGGAGGGAAACTGAAGCTTTCTTT. Its translation is CASSFGQGGRETEAFF.

The rearrangement uses TRBV7-2 and TRBJ2-2; 7 bases are a match to TRBD1. J gave up 6 bases and V 5 bases, and 9 bases lay outside the gene matches. Germline CDR1 is SGHTA and CDR2 is FQGNSA. The CDR3 contains 15 residues. The chain's CDR3 is CASSLDRVTAGELFF. DNA for the CDR3: TGTGCCAGCAGCCTCGACAGGGTTACTGCCGGGGAGCTGTTTTTT.

The chain carries TRBV11-1 and TRBJ2-7, with D tentatively TRBD2 (6 bases). This CDR3 contains 13 residues. V lost 5 bases and J 0 bases, leaving 8 bases between the germline ends. Germline CDR1 and CDR2: SGHAT and FQDESV (reference sequence). CDR3 residues: CASSDSGSYEQYF. The CDR3 DNA reads as TGTGCCAGCAGCGATAGCGGCTCCTACGAGCAGTACTTC.